This T cell receptor beta chain is drawn from a study of blood T cell repertoires in COVID-19. Sequencing used immunoSEQ multiplex PCR; TCRdb keeps in-frame clones, though not all of them. Among some 500,000 clones listed, approximately 88% were seen once. The CDR3 loop spans 13 amino acids. From germline, CDR1 is SQVTM and CDR2 ANQGSEA. Trimming took 4 bases from V and 4 from J; bases not matched to a gene: 5. This clone came up once. The TCR was taken from a woman between 40 and 55 years old who had recovered from COVID-19. Specimen: PBMCs or T cells enriched from blood (not recorded which). The J gene is TRBJ1-1, the V gene TRBV29-1; 8 bases are a match to TRBD1. The CDR3 bases are TGCAGCGTTGGAACAGGGGGGAGCACTGAAGCTTTCTTT. Its protein is CSVGTGGSTEAFF.